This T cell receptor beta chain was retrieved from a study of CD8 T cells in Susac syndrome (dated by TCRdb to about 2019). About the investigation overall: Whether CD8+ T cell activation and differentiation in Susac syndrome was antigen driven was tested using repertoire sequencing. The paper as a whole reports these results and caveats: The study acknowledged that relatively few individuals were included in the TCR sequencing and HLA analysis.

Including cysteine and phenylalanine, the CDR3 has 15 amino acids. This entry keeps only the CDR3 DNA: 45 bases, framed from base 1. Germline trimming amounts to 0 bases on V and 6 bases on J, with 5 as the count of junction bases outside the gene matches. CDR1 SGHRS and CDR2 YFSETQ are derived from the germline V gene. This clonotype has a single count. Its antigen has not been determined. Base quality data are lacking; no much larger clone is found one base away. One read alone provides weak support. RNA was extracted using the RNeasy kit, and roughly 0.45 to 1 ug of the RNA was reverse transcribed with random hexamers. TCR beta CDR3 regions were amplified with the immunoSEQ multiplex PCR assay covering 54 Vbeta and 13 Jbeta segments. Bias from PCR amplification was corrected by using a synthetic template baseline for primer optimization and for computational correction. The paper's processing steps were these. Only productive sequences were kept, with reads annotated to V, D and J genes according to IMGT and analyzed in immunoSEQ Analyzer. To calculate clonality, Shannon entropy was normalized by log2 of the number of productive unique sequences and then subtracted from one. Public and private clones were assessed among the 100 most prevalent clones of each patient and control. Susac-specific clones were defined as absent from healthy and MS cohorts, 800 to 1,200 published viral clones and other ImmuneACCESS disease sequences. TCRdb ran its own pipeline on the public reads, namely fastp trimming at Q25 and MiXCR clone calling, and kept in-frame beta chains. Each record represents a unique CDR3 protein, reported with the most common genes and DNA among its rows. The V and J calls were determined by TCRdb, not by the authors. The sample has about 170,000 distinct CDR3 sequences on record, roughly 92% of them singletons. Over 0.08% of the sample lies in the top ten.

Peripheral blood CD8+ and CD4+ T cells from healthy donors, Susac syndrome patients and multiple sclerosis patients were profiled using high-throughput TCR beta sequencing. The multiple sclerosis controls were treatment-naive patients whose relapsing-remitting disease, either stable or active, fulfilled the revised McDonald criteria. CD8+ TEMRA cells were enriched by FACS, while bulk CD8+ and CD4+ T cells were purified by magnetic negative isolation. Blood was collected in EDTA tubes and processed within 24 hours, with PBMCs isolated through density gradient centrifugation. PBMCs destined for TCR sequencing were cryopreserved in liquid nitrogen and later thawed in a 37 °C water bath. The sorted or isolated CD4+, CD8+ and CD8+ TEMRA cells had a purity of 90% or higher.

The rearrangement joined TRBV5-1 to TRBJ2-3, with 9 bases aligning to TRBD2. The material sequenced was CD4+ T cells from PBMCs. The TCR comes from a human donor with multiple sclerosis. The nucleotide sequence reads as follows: TGCGCCAGCAGCTTGGGGCTAGCGGGGATCGATACGCAGTATTTT. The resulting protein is CASSLGLAGIDTQYF.